The 23 T cell receptor beta chains presented below share a single source sample, sequenced in a study of shared clonotypes between healthy human individuals. The protocol was immunoSEQ multiplex PCR, while the TCRdb copy is restricted to in-frame clones and leaves out a portion. The table shows 400,000 to 500,000 clones, with 65% to 80% occurring only once. The sequencing sample was made of PBMCs. These receptors were obtained from a woman in her thirties or forties in good health. Some clones in this sample may be carry-over from other donors' samples.

The chain recombines TRBV27 with TRBJ2-3; tentatively, D is TRBD2 (6 bases). The ends were cut back, 5 bases at V and 4 bases at J, with 22 bases in the middle. The germline V gene has CDR1 MNHEY and CDR2 SMNVEV (reference sequence). This CDR3 spans 17 amino acids. The CDR3 DNA sequence: TGTGCCAGCAGTCAGAAGGGACTTACCCTTTCGTCAGATACGCAGTATTTT. Its protein product is CASSQKGLTLSSDTQYF.

The V and J genes are TRBV6-5 and TRBJ2-5; TRBD1 or TRBD2 may be the D gene (6 bases each). The DNA end is more similar to TRBJ2-7, so the J call may be wrong. Per the germline V gene, CDR1 is MNHEY and CDR2 is SVGAGI. This CDR3 has 14 amino acids. This CDR3 is CASSYPRGAGEQYF. The CDR3 bases are TGTGCCAGCAGTTACCCTAGGGGGGCGGGCGAGCAGTACTTC.

This clone was counted a few times. The rearrangement links TRBV29-1 to TRBJ1-5; TRBD1 matches at 8 bases. Germline V lookup: CDR1 SQVTM, CDR2 ANQGSEA. The CDR3 consists of 15 residues. J was trimmed by 6 bases and V by 6 bases; bases with no gene match: 13. The CDR3 DNA sequence: TGCAGCGTGGCCTCCGGACAGGGCCTGGGTCAGCCCCAGCATTTT. It translates to CSVASGQGLGQPQHF.

The rearrangement uses TRBV5-1 and TRBJ1-2; 7 nucleotides match TRBD1. CDR3 length: 15 residues. Germline V lookup: CDR1 SGHRS, CDR2 YFSETQ. Germline trimming cut 0 bases from V and 4 bases from J; bases unmatched to any gene: 6. The CDR3 region has the DNA TGCGCCAGCAGCTTGGCCCTGGACAGGACCTATGGCTACACCTTC. Protein product: CASSLALDRTYGYTF.

This clone was seen just once. CDR3 in DNA: TGTGCCAGTAGTATCTGGGAGTCCTACAATGAGCAGTTCTTC. This encodes CASSIWESYNEQFF. The chain recombines TRBV19 with TRBJ2-1; possibly TRBD2 for D (5 bases). The ends were cut back, 3 bases at V and 1 base at J, with 7 bases in the middle. The CDR3 loop spans 14 amino acids. CDR1 and CDR2 from the germline V gene are LNHDA and SQIVND (reference sequence). Supplemented by reference TRBV19 and TRBJ2-1, the full variable domain reads DGGITQSPKYLFRKEGQNVTLSCEQNLNHDAMYWYRQDPGQGLRLIYYSQIVNDFQKGDIAEGYSVSREKKESFPLTVTSAQKNPTAFYLCASSIWESYNEQFFGPGTRLTVL.

The rearrangement uses TRBV7-2 and TRBJ2-3, with 9 bases that match TRBD2. Trimming cost V 1 base and J 2 bases; bases outside gene matches: 4. Germline V gene data show CDR1 as SGHTA and CDR2 as FQGNSA. CDR3 size: 16 residues. The CDR3 loop reads CASSLGGGRATDTQYF. Here the CDR3 DNA reads TGTGCCAGCAGCTTAGGAGGCGGGAGGGCCACAGATACGCAGTATTTT.

CDR3 residues: CASSLLGGQETQYF. The DNA for the CDR3 is TGTGCCAGCAGCTTACTGGGGGGCCAAGAGACCCAGTACTTC. The chain carries TRBV7-9 and TRBJ2-5; maybe TRBD2 (6 bases). Germline CDR1 SEHNR, CDR2 FQNEAQ (reference sequence). The CDR3 has 14 amino acids. V was pared by 2 bases and J by 1 base, with 8 bases between.

V is TRBV2 and J is TRBJ2-3; 11 nucleotides match TRBD2. This CDR3 region has 16 residues. Germline-derived CDR1 and CDR2 are SNHLY and FYNNEI. The V gene end was trimmed by 7 bases and the J gene end by 5 bases; junction bases not matched to a gene: 11. The CDR3 sequence: CASTGLAGTAGDTQYF. CDR3 sequence (DNA): TGTGCCAGCACCGGACTAGCGGGTACGGCCGGAGATACGCAGTATTTT.

This sequence joins TRBV7-2 and TRBJ2-1; D unclear. Germline CDR1 reads SGHTA; CDR2 reads FQGNSA. The CDR3 totals 12 residues. V was cut by 5 bases and J by 9 bases, with 11 bases left in between. The CDR3 loop reads CASSILVGEQFF. The CDR3 DNA is TGTGCCAGCAGCATCCTAGTGGGTGAGCAGTTCTTC.

The gene calls are TRBV4-1 and TRBJ2-7, with D possibly being TRBD2 (6 bases). Germline values: CDR1 MGHRA, CDR2 YSYEKL. This CDR3 is 15 amino acids long. V dropped 7 bases and J dropped 3 bases, with 19 bases sitting between them. CDR3 region: CASKTTQEGIYEQYF. In DNA, the CDR3 is TGCGCCAGCAAAACCACCCAGGAGGGAATCTACGAGCAGTACTTC.

The chain combines TRBV27 with TRBJ2-7; D is possibly TRBD1 (6 bases). Germline CDR1 MNHEY, CDR2 SMNVEV (reference sequence). V was pared by 0 bases and J by 3 bases, with 15 bases between. This CDR3 is 16 amino acids long. CDR3 loop: CASSLSHRVPYYEQYF. The CDR3 DNA reads TGTGCCAGCAGTTTATCCCACAGGGTACCCTACTACGAGCAGTACTTC.

V usage is TRBV7-3 and J usage is TRBJ2-1; D perhaps matches TRBD2 (5 bases). CDR1 and CDR2 from the germline V gene are SGHTA and FQGTGA. V lost 1 base and J lost 5, with 15 bases in between. The CDR3 spans 16 residues. CDR3 coding DNA: TGTGCCAGCAGCTTAAACCCCTCGGGGTTCGACAATGAGCAGTTCTTC. Amino acids: CASSLNPSGFDNEQFF.

V usage is TRBV7-9 and J usage is TRBJ1-2, with 10 bases identical to TRBD1. This CDR3 comprises 14 residues. Per the germline V gene, CDR1 is SEHNR and CDR2 is FQNEAQ (reference sequence). The V and J ends lost 5 bases and 7 bases, in that order; junction bases with no gene match: 7. The CDR3 loop is CASSRQGAASGYTF. CDR3 DNA sequence: TGTGCCAGCAGCCGACAGGGGGCTGCGTCTGGCTACACCTTC. The full variable domain, in which reference TRBV7-9 and TRBJ1-2 provide the parts outside the CDR3, is DTGVSQNPRHKITKRGQNVTFRCDPISEHNRLYWYRQTLGQGPEFLTYFQNEAQLEKSRLLSDRFSAERPKGSFSTLEIQRTEQGDSAMYLCASSRQGAASGYTFGSGTRLTVV.

The chain joins TRBV6-5 to TRBJ1-2, with D tentatively TRBD1 (6 bases). V was trimmed by 4 bases and J by 8 bases, leaving 11 bases between them. CDR1 is MNHEY and CDR2 is SVGAGI in the germline V gene. The CDR3 is made up of 12 amino acids. This CDR3 reads CASSFRGGGYTF. As DNA, the CDR3 is TGTGCCAGCAGTTTCAGGGGAGGCGGCTACACCTTC.

The rearrangement uses TRBV7-2 and TRBJ1-3; D is perhaps TRBD1 (5 bases). This CDR3 has 15 residues. Looked up from germline, CDR1 is SGHTA and CDR2 is FQGNSA. V lost 4 bases and J lost 0, with 10 bases in between. The CDR3 sequence is CASSSQASSGNTIYF. For the CDR3, the DNA is TGTGCCAGCAGCTCACAGGCAAGCTCTGGAAACACCATATATTTT.

This rearrangement joins TRBV11-1 to TRBJ2-7, with D perhaps TRBD1 (7 bases). CDR1 is SGHAT, CDR2 FQDESV, per germline (reference sequence). CDR3 length: 14 amino acids. Trimming took off 5 bases at V and 6 bases at J, with 17 bases between the two ends. CDR3 nucleotides: TGTGCCAGCAGCCCCGAGGGGGCGGGATCCGAGCAGTACTTC. This encodes CASSPEGAGSEQYF.

The rearrangement uses TRBV25-1 and TRBJ2-1; possible D gene TRBD2, 6 bases. CDR1 is MGHDK and CDR2 is SYGVNS in the germline V gene. The CDR3 covers 12 residues. V was clipped by 4 bases and J by 6 bases, with 7 bases between them. The CDR3 DNA is TGTGCCAGCAGTGGGGACTCCAATGAGCAGTTCTTC. Encoded protein: CASSGDSNEQFF.

The chain has TRBV5-1 and TRBJ1-3, with unresolved D. V was pared by 1 base and J by 1 base, with 9 bases between. The CDR3 runs to 15 residues. Germline CDR1 reads SGHRS; CDR2 reads YFSETQ. The DNA for the CDR3 is TGCGCCAGCAGCTTGTTTGCTGGGTCTGGAAACACCATATATTTT. It encodes CASSLFAGSGNTIYF.

V usage is TRBV11-2 and J usage is TRBJ2-5, with D possibly TRBD2 on 6 matching bases. The CDR3 is made up of 14 amino acids. Between the trimmed V and J ends, which lost 2 bases and 5 bases, there was a span of 12 bases. The germline V gene encodes CDR1 SGHAT and CDR2 FQNNGV. The CDR3 loop is CASSLIYGGETQYF. The CDR3 DNA reads TGTGCCAGCAGCTTAATATATGGGGGGGAGACCCAGTACTTC.

This chain links TRBV5-1 with TRBJ2-1; tentatively, D is TRBD2 (6 bases). The germline V gene encodes CDR1 SGHRS and CDR2 YFSETQ. The CDR3 has 15 residues. Trimming took 0 bases from V and 8 from J, leaving 15 bases between them. CDR3 amino acids: CASSLDWDSLHEQFF. As DNA, the CDR3 is TGCGCCAGCAGCTTGGACTGGGACTCCCTCCATGAGCAGTTCTTC. Drawing the rest from reference TRBV5-1 and TRBJ2-1, the complete variable domain is KAGVTQTPRYLIKTRGQQVTLSCSPISGHRSVSWYQQTPGQGLQFLFEYFSETQRNKGNFPGRFSGRQFSNSRSEMNVSTLELGDSALYLCASSLDWDSLHEQFFGPGTRLTVL.

This sequence joins TRBV18 and TRBJ1-4; possible D gene TRBD1, 6 bases. V was pared by 0 bases and J by 3 bases, with 8 bases between. This CDR3 has 15 residues. Germline V gives CDR1 KGHSH, CDR2 LQKENI. CDR3 in DNA: TGTGCCAGCTCACCACCGACAGGCCCTAATGAAAAACTGTTTTTT. Translating gives CASSPPTGPNEKLFF. The complete variable domain, with remaining parts taken from reference TRBV18 and TRBJ1-4, reads NAGVMQNPRHLVRRRGQEARLRCSPMKGHSHVYWYRQLPEEGLKFMVYLQKENIIDESGMPKERFSAEFPKEGPSILRIQQVVRGDSAAYFCASSPPTGPNEKLFFGSGTQLSVL.

The V and J genes are TRBV9 and TRBJ2-7, with 10 bases aligning to TRBD1. V shed 4 bases and J 2 bases; nucleotides not matched to a gene: 6. CDR1 SGDLS and CDR2 YYNGEE come from the germline V gene. This CDR3 is 15 amino acids long. DNA for the CDR3: TGTGCCAGCAGCCTAGGACAGGGGGTTACCTACGAGCAGTACTTC. It encodes CASSLGQGVTYEQYF.

This chain links TRBV6-5 with TRBJ1-1; D not resolved. The germline gives CDR1 MNHEY, CDR2 SVGAGI. The CDR3 sequence is 14 residues long. V lost 0 bases and J 7 bases, leaving 12 bases between the germline ends. CDR3 in amino acids: CASSYSSGESEAFF. DNA of the CDR3: TGTGCCAGCAGTTACTCCTCCGGGGAGAGTGAAGCTTTCTTT.